The 20 T cell receptor beta chains below were found in one sample sequenced in a study of Ad26.COV2.S vaccination and SARS-CoV-2 variants (dated by TCRdb to the early 2020s). Library preparation was by the immunoSEQ multiplex PCR assay. Here the immuneACCESS table is served through TCRdb, limited to in-frame sequences with V and J called. Missing clones are a known gap in these copies; in checked studies unresolved V genes cover under half, and the rest lacks a known reason. Across this sample there are 400,000 to 500,000 clones, with 75% to 90% seen only once. About 2.7% of the sample goes to the ten largest clones. What this sample's treatment or condition label stands for: roughly 18 received Ad26.COV2.S at low or high dose, single or two shots; 5 received placebo; per-sample allocation not given. Repertoires of vaccine and placebo recipients were sequenced from samples collected on day 63 after the first injection.

Sequencing was performed on peripheral blood, taken in a trial of Ad26.COV2.S vaccine versus placebo. Receptors originate from a person between 18 and 65 years old who received the Ad26.COV2.S COVID-19 vaccine or a placebo.

The V call is TRBV19, the J call TRBJ1-1; D possibly corresponds to TRBD1 (5 bases). Germline V lookup: CDR1 LNHDA, CDR2 SQIVND (reference sequence). Trimming shortened V by 9 bases and J by 0 bases, and 14 bases separated the two germline ends. CDR3 length: 14 residues. In DNA, the CDR3 is TGTGCCAGCCAGAGGGGCAGCCTGAACACTGAAGCTTTCTTT. Translated, it gives CASQRGSLNTEAFF.

The chain joins TRBV4-1 to TRBJ2-2; TRBD2 agrees at 8 bases. This CDR3 comprises 19 residues. J was trimmed by 3 bases and V by 5 bases; bases with no gene match: 17. Germline CDR1 MGHRA, CDR2 YSYEKL. In DNA, the CDR3 is TGCGCCAGCAGCTCAGGGGCAGCGGGAGTCCTCAGTTACACCGGGGAGCTGTTTTTT. Protein: CASSSGAAGVLSYTGELFF.

The rearrangement links TRBV23-1 to TRBJ2-2, with D possibly being TRBD1 (6 bases). TRBV23-1 is identified as an open reading frame with a role that is uncertain. The CDR3 runs 15 residues. The V gene lost 9 bases and the J gene lost 0 bases, with 14 bases spanning the gap. CDR3: CASAWGRSNTGELFF. The CDR3 DNA sequence: TGCGCCAGTGCGTGGGGGCGATCGAACACCGGGGAGCTGTTTTTT.

This clone was found once. CDR3 sequence (DNA): TGTGCCAGCAGCGCCCAGCAGGCAGGGGGCATCGACTATGGCTACACCTTC. Translation gives CASSAQQAGGIDYGYTF. This rearrangement joins TRBV2 to TRBJ1-2; 8 bases agree with TRBD1. CDR3 length equals 17 residues. Trimming at V came to 6 bases and at J to 3 bases, leaving 15 bases not matched to a gene. CDR1 SNHLY and CDR2 FYNNEI come from the germline V gene.

The V gene is TRBV6-2 or TRBV6-3, the J gene TRBJ2-7, with unresolved D. V gave up 4 bases and J gave up 3 bases, with 16 bases separating them. This CDR3 has 15 amino acids. Germline V gene sequence: CDR1 MNHEY, CDR2 SVGEGT. CDR3 DNA: TGTGCCAGCAGTTTCCTTAAGTATGACGGCTACGAGCAGTACTTC. It codes for CASSFLKYDGYEQYF.

The rearrangement links TRBV11-3 to TRBJ2-5; TRBD2 agrees at 8 bases. CDR1 SGHNT and CDR2 YENEEA come from the germline V gene. The CDR3 spans 16 residues. Losses at the gene ends were 6 bases for V and 4 bases for J; bases not matched to a gene: 13. This chain's CDR3 is CASRRNLAGSGETQYF. The CDR3 region has the DNA TGTGCCAGCAGAAGAAATCTAGCGGGTTCGGGAGAGACCCAGTACTTC.

The chain recombines TRBV2 with TRBJ1-2; no clear D gene. This CDR3 contains 15 residues. V gave up 6 bases and J gave up 6 bases, with 20 bases separating them. The V gene's germline CDR1 is SNHLY and CDR2 FYNNEI. CDR3 in DNA: TGTGCCAGCAGGCACACCTGGGTTCGGGTTGATGGCTACACCTTC. Translated: CASRHTWVRVDGYTF.

This chain connects TRBV19 to TRBJ1-1; 10 bases are shared with TRBD1. The CDR3 is 14 residues long. CDR1 is LNHDA, CDR2 SQIVND, per germline (reference sequence). With V trimmed by 5 bases and J by 3 bases, 3 bases remained unmatched. CDR3 amino acids: CASSVTGGYTEAFF. The CDR3, as DNA: TGTGCCAGTAGTGTGACAGGGGGCTACACTGAAGCTTTCTTT.

This chain uses TRBV19 with TRBJ2-3; D gene uncertain. From germline, CDR1 is LNHDA and CDR2 SQIVND (reference sequence). The V gene lost 7 bases and the J gene lost 5 bases, with 7 bases spanning the gap. The CDR3 has 11 residues. This CDR3 is CASTGGDTQYF. For the CDR3, the DNA is TGTGCCAGTACTGGTGGAGATACGCAGTATTTT.

About this clone itself: The sample carries other DNA sequences with the same CDR3. V is TRBV6-6 and J is TRBJ1-1; no reliable D call. In germline, CDR1 is MNHNY, CDR2 SVGAGI (reference sequence). Trimming removed 0 bases from V and 0 bases from J, with 2 bases in between. There are 13 residues in the CDR3. DNA of the CDR3: TGTGCCAGCAGTTACTCTCTGAACACTGAAGCTTTCTTT. Protein: CASSYSLNTEAFF.

About this clone itself: The identical CDR3 is also encoded by other nucleotide sequences in the sample. The J gene is TRBJ2-3, the V gene TRBV5-1; no reliable D call. Germline-derived CDR1 and CDR2 are SGHRS and YFSETQ. The ends were cut back, 2 bases at V and 5 bases at J, with 6 bases in the middle. The CDR3 has 12 amino acids. CDR3 protein: CASSLPGDTQYF. The CDR3 DNA sequence: TGCGCCAGCAGCTTACCGGGAGATACGCAGTATTTT.

The genes are TRBV5-1 and TRBJ2-1; 11 positions match TRBD2. Trimming removed 3 bases from V and 3 bases from J; junction bases left unmatched: 11. The CDR3 extends over 18 amino acids. The V gene's germline CDR1 is SGHRS and CDR2 YFSETQ. The CDR3 sequence: CASSWGLAEGFIYNEQFF. In nucleotides, the CDR3 is TGCGCCAGCAGCTGGGGACTAGCGGAGGGTTTTATCTACAATGAGCAGTTCTTC.

V and J are TRBV18 and TRBJ1-2; no reliable D call. Germline V gene lookup returns CDR1 KGHSH and CDR2 LQKENI. The CDR3 spans 15 residues. The V gene lost 3 bases and the J gene lost 0 bases, with 11 bases spanning the gap. The CDR3 sequence: CASSPSRISNYGYTF. In DNA, the CDR3 is TGTGCCAGCTCACCCAGTCGGATCTCTAACTATGGCTACACCTTC.

The rearrangement uses TRBV13 and TRBJ2-1; D remains ambiguous. V was shortened by 2 bases and J by 0 bases, with 5 bases between the two germline ends. The CDR3 extends over 14 amino acids. From germline, CDR1 is PRHDT and CDR2 FYEKMQ (reference sequence). The CDR3, as DNA: TGTGCCAGCAGCTTACACATCTCCTACAATGAGCAGTTCTTC. Amino acid sequence: CASSLHISYNEQFF.

The chain joins TRBV4-1 to TRBJ1-2, with unresolved D. V lost 2 bases and J 6 bases, leaving 16 bases between the germline ends. Germline V CDR1 and CDR2: MGHRA, YSYEKL. This CDR3 region has 15 residues. In DNA form, the CDR3 reads TGCGCCAGCAGCCAATCTTGGACTGCTCTGAATGGCTACACCTTC. As protein: CASSQSWTALNGYTF.

The genes are TRBV7-2 and TRBJ2-4; the D call may be TRBD1 or TRBD2 (7 bases each). Between the trimmed V and J ends, which lost 5 bases and 2 bases, there was a span of 16 bases. This CDR3 is 16 amino acids long. Germline V lookup: CDR1 SGHTA, CDR2 FQGNSA. CDR3 protein: CASSDQGGISKNIQYF. The DNA for the CDR3 is TGTGCCAGCAGCGATCAGGGGGGGATTTCCAAAAACATTCAGTACTTC.

V gene TRBV12-3 or TRBV12-4 combines with J gene TRBJ2-7; 7 nucleotides match TRBD1. The CDR3 has 12 residues. After removal of 7 bases from V and 0 bases from J, the junction contained 0 bases not matched to a gene. The chain's CDR3 is CASTGGSYEQYF. CDR3 sequence (DNA): TGTGCCAGCACAGGGGGCTCCTACGAGCAGTACTTC.

V gene TRBV6-6 combines with J gene TRBJ1-1; 7 bases line up with TRBD1. J lost 4 bases, V lost 6 bases, and 5 bases had no gene match. This CDR3 comprises 13 residues. Germline-derived CDR1 and CDR2 are MNHNY and SVGAGI (reference sequence). The CDR3 sequence: CASSRQGGTEAFF. The CDR3, as DNA: TGTGCCAGCAGCAGACAGGGCGGCACTGAAGCTTTCTTT.

The chain carries TRBV28 and TRBJ1-2, with D unclear. Germline lookup yields CDR1 MDHEN and CDR2 SYDVKM. CDR3 length: 12 residues. V was clipped by 9 bases and J by 3 bases, with 11 bases between them. CDR3 protein: CASCRTYYGYTF. For the CDR3, the DNA is TGTGCCAGTTGTAGGACCTACTATGGCTACACCTTC.

In this sample, this clone turned up once. This sequence joins TRBV15 and TRBJ1-5, with 7 bases that match TRBD1. Trimming removed 6 bases from V and 5 bases from J; junction bases left unmatched: 10. This CDR3 comprises 15 residues. From germline, CDR1 is LNHNV and CDR2 YYDKDF (reference sequence). Written as DNA, the CDR3 is TGTGCCACCAGATCTCCGGGACAGACAGATCAGCCCCAGCATTTT. This codes for CATRSPGQTDQPQHF. Supplemented by reference TRBV15 and TRBJ1-5, the full variable domain reads DAMVIQNPRYQVTQFGKPVTLSCSQTLNHNVMYWYQQKSSQAPKLLFHYYDKDFNNEADTPDNFQSRRPNTSFCFLDIRSPGLGDTAMYLCATRSPGQTDQPQHFGDGTRLSIL.